Presented here are 9 T cell receptor beta chains from one specimen sequenced in a study of cytomegalovirus exposure and HLA in healthy donors. Profiled with immunoSEQ multiplex PCR; TCRdb holds only in-frame clones, not every one. The sample includes over 200,000 clones, around 90% of them seen just once. Input material: PBMCs. The receptor set was obtained from a woman aged 18-35 years in good health and CMV-seronegative.

This chain connects TRBV27 to TRBJ2-3; 13 nucleotides agree with TRBD2. The length of the CDR3 is 16 residues. V was pared by 1 base and J by 4 bases, with 2 bases of the junction left unmatched. Germline CDR1 is MNHEY and CDR2 is SMNVEV (reference sequence). The CDR3 DNA is TGTGCCAGCAGTTTATTTGGGACTAGCGGGGCAGATACGCAGTATTTT. This codes for CASSLFGTSGADTQYF.

The chain is built from TRBV9 and TRBJ2-1; D is possibly TRBD1 (7 bases). The germline V gene has CDR1 SGDLS and CDR2 YYNGEE. V lost 4 bases, J lost 8 bases, and 28 bases lay in between. The CDR3 is 18 amino acids. As DNA, the CDR3 is TGTGCCAGCAGCTCAGAGGGGGCTTCCCGGTGGGGAGGCTATGAGCAGTTCTTC. Protein product: CASSSEGASRWGGYEQFF.

This sequence joins TRBV6-6 and TRBJ2-7, with 9 bases identical to TRBD1. V lost 6 bases to trimming and J lost 5 bases; unmatched junction nucleotides: 11. The CDR3 is made up of 15 amino acids. Germline CDR1 and CDR2: MNHNY and SVGAGI (reference sequence). Written as DNA, the CDR3 is TGTGCCAGCAGAGTTACCCGGGACAGGGTCCACGAGCAGTACTTC. Translation: CASRVTRDRVHEQYF.

The chain carries TRBV4-1 and TRBJ1-1; the D is unclear. V shed 5 bases and J shed 1 base, with 11 bases lying between them. The CDR3 loop spans 14 amino acids. In germline, CDR1 is MGHRA, CDR2 YSYEKL. The CDR3 DNA follows: TGCGCCAGCAGCTTCCTAAGAGAGAACACTGAAGCTTTCTTT. Its translation is CASSFLRENTEAFF.

This clone was counted between two and nine times. The chain employs TRBV4-2 and TRBJ1-1; the D is unclear. The germline V gene has CDR1 LGHNA and CDR2 YNFKEQ. CDR3 length: 16 amino acids. Trimming took 0 bases from V and 4 from J, leaving 15 bases between them. The CDR3 nucleotides read TGTGCCAGCAGCCAAGATTTACGGGGTTGGGGCACTGAAGCTTTCTTT. It specifies CASSQDLRGWGTEAFF.

As for this clone: Within the sample, other DNA sequences also encode this same CDR3. The genes are TRBV7-9 and TRBJ1-6; 10 bases agree with TRBD1. Germline V gene sequence: CDR1 SEHNR, CDR2 FQNEAQ (reference sequence). Losses at the gene ends were 3 bases for V and 10 bases for J; bases not matched to a gene: 3. CDR3 length equals 14 residues. This CDR3 is CASSLGQGSSPLHF. DNA of the CDR3: TGTGCCAGCAGCTTGGGACAGGGGAGCTCACCCCTCCACTTT.

The rearrangement uses TRBV5-1 and TRBJ2-1, with 9 bases identical to TRBD1. This CDR3 is 15 amino acids long. Germline CDR1 reads SGHRS; CDR2 reads YFSETQ. The ends lost 4 bases at V and 5 bases at J; junction bases unmatched: 7. The CDR3 here is CASSGIRDRDNEQFF. The CDR3 DNA is TGCGCCAGCAGCGGCATCCGGGACAGGGACAATGAGCAGTTCTTC.

The rearrangement uses TRBV2 and TRBJ1-6; TRBD1 is a possible D gene (6 bases). The CDR3 loop spans 20 amino acids. CDR1 and CDR2 from the germline V gene are SNHLY and FYNNEI. Between the trimmed V and J ends, which lost 7 bases and 0 bases, there was a span of 25 bases. The CDR3 DNA follows: TGTGCCAGCAAGGGGAGTATCAGGGGTCCCCTGAGCTCCTATAATTCACCCCTCCACTTT. This sequence encodes CASKGSIRGPLSSYNSPLHF.

CDR3 bases: TGTGCCAGCGGTCCCCTAGCGGCGGGCCAAGAGACCCAGTACTTC. Amino acid sequence: CASGPLAAGQETQYF. This chain joins TRBV6-5 and TRBJ2-5; 7 bases agree with TRBD2. V lost 8 bases and J lost 1; bases outside the gene matches: 10. CDR1 is MNHEY, CDR2 SVGAGI, per germline. The CDR3 has 15 amino acids.